This T cell receptor beta chain was sequenced during a study of shared clonotypes between healthy human individuals. CD45RA-negative memory and CD45RA+ naive subsets were split from the CD4+ cells. Details on this clone: Its antigen is as yet unknown. This specimen includes other DNA sequences encoding the same CDR3.

This table comes from immunoSEQ multiplex PCR, and its TCRdb copy is limited to in-frame clones, with some not included. The top ten hold more than 0.35% of the sample, which has 2 million to 3 million clones, 90% to 95% seen once. Findings of the study overall: Naive subsets tended to show greater estimated richness than memory subsets.

This sequence was found in a man between 18 and 35 years old in good health. Some clones in this sample may be carry-over from other donors' samples. The sample comprised naive CD4+ T cells from PBMCs. Noted subset: CD45RA+ positively selected.

CDR3 in amino acids: CASSRDRNQPQHF. CDR3 nucleotide sequence: TGCGCCAGCAGCCGCGACAGGAATCAGCCCCAGCATTTT. V and J are TRBV4-3 and TRBJ1-5; maybe TRBD1 (6 bases). Germline assignment: CDR1 LGHNA and CDR2 YSLEER. V was trimmed by 4 bases and J by 4 bases, leaving 8 bases between them. The CDR3 length is 13 residues.